The sequence of this T cell receptor (beta chain) was determined in a study of cytomegalovirus exposure and HLA in healthy donors (TCRdb year 2017). In terms of the full investigation: An earlier analysis of around 600 of the donors reported approximately 270 Gb of sequence data and roughly 100 million unique TCR beta sequences from 150 million to 200 million T cells. Donor age, sex, ethnicity and CMV serostatus were compiled together with the repertoire data. A later analysis re-examined previously published TCR beta repertoires from roughly 720 donors and added high-resolution HLA genotyping to investigate patterns of TCR occurrence. The later analysis used no new phenotypic data to find candidate immune exposures, relying instead on TCR beta sequences and their occurrence across donors. HLA typing included class I and class II loci at four-digit resolution. A later genetic analysis took genome-wide SNP genotypes for about 65% of the 666 donors and used that subset as a discovery cohort. All discovery cohort repertoires had been generated using a single sequencing platform. Four to six DR-DQ haplotypes were handled as single units for association and clustering, since linkage in the cohort was strong. To decide whether each TCR beta V gene segment behaved as functional or pseudogenic, an earlier analysis of some 600 of the donors relied on high-throughput TCR beta sequencing. Of the roughly 400 genotyped donors, 81% fell in the genetic ancestry cluster associated with self-reported Caucasian donors. Typing coverage varied by locus: roughly 620-640 donors for A, B, C, DRB1 and DQB1; more than 500 for DQA1; over 600 for DPA1; approximately 490 for DPB1. To predict cytomegalovirus infection status, the study brought together high-throughput TCR immunosequencing, statistical association of individual TCRs with disease status, and machine learning. About 300 gigabases of sequencing data and 70 million to 95 million unique TCR sequences made up an early release that covered several hundred HLA-typed donors. Using immunosequencing, the study profiled T cell repertoires from fewer than 700 subjects and related those repertoires to cytomegalovirus serostatus. A separate validation cohort of about 110 different subjects was used in addition to the approximately 610-subject first cohort. The aim of the study was to test whether cataloging public T cell receptors could identify signatures of past pathogen exposure. Across some 400 genotyped donors of the cohort, an average of roughly 250,000 unique TCR beta nucleotide sequences per donor were sequenced, and roughly 20% of those sequences were non-productive. What the study reported, not specific to this receptor: Linkage disequilibrium might explain the correlated functional status among segregating V segments, but an unknown experimental factor could not be ruled out. This cohort had only TCR beta chains sequenced, and the lack of alpha or paired-chain data limited which features could be detected. Several of the top co-occurrence clusters appeared to be linked to parvovirus B19, influenza, CMV and Epstein-Barr virus, according to a later analysis. Three of the identified cytomegalovirus-associated TCR beta chains were confirmed in vitro to be specific for cytomegalovirus antigens. Presence/absence analyses assumed roughly uniform sequencing depth across donors, an assumption that may not hold. In a later genetic analysis, a missense DCLRE1C variant was associated with V-gene and J-gene trimming of TCR beta chains, and the association was replicated in an independent cohort. The only immune exposure information available for the cohort was CMV serostatus. According to the authors, the approach could potentially be generalized to other disease states and immunological phenotypes. According to a later genetic analysis, donors in an Asian-associated ancestry cluster had fewer N-insertions in productive TCRs than the approximately 650-donor mean. The study gave a list of some 150 TCR beta chains associated with cytomegalovirus. Specific HLA alleles were associated with around 18,000 TCR beta sequences at a false discovery rate of 0.05 in a later analysis. Assigning TCR associations to individual alleles was difficult when HLA alleles, especially DR and DQ, strongly co-occurred. Because HLA typing was missing for some donors at each locus, association tests included only the typed subset. A cluster of highly shared sequence variants was judged likely to represent a technical artifact of the sequencing pipeline. Most TCR sequences were observed very rarely across donors, whereas some public TCRs were present in many individuals. The classifier was reported to diagnose cytomegalovirus status with high specificity and sensitivity in both the original and validation cohorts. In a later analysis, TCR association rates were found to vary across HLA loci, with the most associated TCRs seen for DRB1 alleles and the fewest for HLA-C alleles. A later analysis found that most CMV-associated TCR beta chains appeared HLA-restricted, with HLA associations seemingly driven largely by CMV exposure. In a later analysis, HLA-associated TCR beta chains were found to be more clonally expanded and to have lower generation probabilities than equally common non-associated chains. An earlier analysis of approximately 540 of the donors showed that most TCR beta V segments appeared in productive rearrangements either about 90% or about 30% of the time, which broadly matched IMGT annotations. Because counts were too low, 15 or so rarely observed V segments, including chromosome 9 orphons, were excluded from the earlier analysis of some 590 of the donors. Because the 87-base-pair reads could not distinguish some IMGT-functional V segments, including TRBV6-2 and TRBV6-3, those segments were excluded. A further reported finding was that TCR beta sequences accurately predicted the HLA-A and HLA-B alleles for most subjects in the first cohort.

Libraries were built with the immunoSEQ multiplex PCR assay. A mixture of 60 forward primers for TCR Vbeta segments and 13 reverse primers for TCR Jbeta segments was used in the multiplex PCR. The CDR3 region of rearranged TCR beta genes was amplified from genomic DNA by a multiplex PCR assay. Amplified TCR beta libraries were sequenced as 87-base-pair reads on the Illumina HiSeq System. As for the original processing: A later analysis tallied 75 million to 95 million unique TCR beta chains across the 666 repertoires, and about 12 million of those chains were shared by two or more donors. Raw reads were error-corrected and collapsed into unique sequences with a nearest-neighbor algorithm that merged closely related sequences to remove PCR and sequencing errors. Alignment of CDR3 sequences to IMGT reference sequences was used to assign V, D and J gene segments. Each retained sequence needed at least a six-nucleotide match to both a V gene segment and a J gene segment. A rearrangement counted as productive if the CDR3 had no stop codons and remained in frame with V and J, and every other rearrangement counted as non-productive. Following IMGT convention, CDR3 was defined as the stretch from the second conserved V-encoded cysteine up to the conserved J-encoded phenylalanine. The earlier analysis of roughly 590 of the donors excluded sequences that lacked an unambiguous match to a single V gene segment. In an earlier analysis of approximately 550 of the donors, V segments were called functional above 56.7% productive rearrangements and were called segregating when the between-donor standard deviation exceeded 5%. To diagnose cytomegalovirus status from the catalog of TCR beta chain sequences, a statistical classification framework was built. In a later analysis, V and J genes were assigned by comparing TCR nucleotide sequences against IMGT/GENE-DB human TR gene sequences. Using the TCRdist pipeline, a later analysis assigned CDR3 sequences along with most-parsimonious VDJ recombination scenarios. In a later analysis, each TCR beta chain was defined by its CDR3 amino acid sequence together with its V-gene family, and reads without a unique V-gene family were excluded. A later analysis removed 592 highly shared, low-generation-probability nucleotide sequences to deal with suspected cross-contamination and a sequencing artifact. A later analysis calculated a clonal expansion index for each public chain from normalized within-repertoire ranks of inferred template counts. Generation probabilities in a later analysis came from a VDJ recombination model fitted to out-of-frame rearrangements, and those results were checked against IGoR. In a later analysis, hypergeometric tests were used to score TCR-TCR, TCR-HLA and TCR-CMV co-occurrence, with a repertoire-size bias correction applied to TCR pairs. False discovery rates were estimated in a later analysis by permuting HLA or CMV assignments 20 times. In a later analysis, co-occurring TCRs were grouped using DBSCAN, with TCRdist sequence similarity added in when clustering inside HLA-allele-positive subsets. Repertoires with fewer than 30,000 or more than 120,000 public chains were left out of co-occurrence clustering, as were five repertoires with anomalous nucleotide sharing. TCRdb retrieved this table from immuneACCESS and kept in-frame rearrangements only. Not all clones are present; in checked studies, unresolved V genes account for under half, and no reason is known for the remainder. The V and J calls and clone size come from that table; D and trimming were worked out from the DNA. The sample data list about 160,000 clones, and around 80% of these were observed just once. Roughly 0.75% of the sample is in the top ten clones.

The cohort was made up of roughly 670 healthy bone marrow donors. Cohort members were all nominally healthy when sampled, although unrecorded immune exposures were likely present. The donor was CMV seronegative and was included in the group of several hundred seronegative cohort members. A peripheral blood sample was provided by each donor, and peripheral blood mononuclear cells were used for TCR beta sequencing. Genomic DNA was extracted from the blood cell samples with the Qiagen DNeasy Blood Extraction Kit. The table lists this clone with a count of one. No cognate antigen has been identified for it. One base away there is no much larger clone; base qualities are not given. CDR1 is given as KGHSH and CDR2 as LQKENI, both from the germline V gene. Unmatched junction bases come to 10, with V trimmed by 6 bases and J by 6 bases. The CDR3, from cysteine to phenylalanine, totals 15 residues. Only the CDR3 DNA stays, 45 bases, in frame from base 1.

The chain was built from TRBV18 and TRBJ2-3, with 9 bases aligning to TRBD1. What was sequenced was PBMCs. The sequence derives from a woman under 30 in good health and CMV-seronegative. The DNA sequence is as follows: TGTGCCAGCTCCGTGGGACAGGGTGGGATGGATACGCAGTATTTT. Its translation is CASSVGQGGMDTQYF.